A single sample is the source of the 3 T cell receptor beta chains below, sequenced in a study of beta chain features in type 1 diabetes. Expressed TCRB transcripts were sequenced because the isolated RNA had all been reverse transcribed beforehand. TCRdb's copy holds only in-frame clones and misses some; the assay was immunoSEQ multiplex PCR. The sample comprises under 300,000 clones, approximately 25% of which are singletons, and 0.012% rests with the top ten. Study outcomes and limitations: TCRB CDR3 length was moderately but significantly reduced in all four CD4+ subsets of Type 1 diabetes patients.

These receptors lack a known antigen. Specimen: naive CD4+ T cells from blood. All receptors come from a woman in her 30s with type 1 diabetes.

This clone appeared a few times. This chain links TRBV11-2 with TRBJ1-1; TRBD1 matches 8 bases. The V gene's germline CDR1 is SGHAT and CDR2 FQNNGV. The CDR3 spans 14 residues. The trim removed 5 bases at V and 5 bases at J, leaving 7 bases unmatched. CDR3 bases: TGTGCCAGCAGCCCGCAGAGGACAGGGACTGAAGCTTTCTTT. Encoded protein: CASSPQRTGTEAFF.

This clone was detected only a few times. The V and J genes are TRBV29-1 and TRBJ2-1, with D tentatively TRBD2 (5 bases). CDR3 length: 12 amino acids. Germline-derived CDR1 and CDR2 are SQVTM and ANQGSEA. V lost 4 bases to trimming and J lost 9 bases, with 13 bases between them. CDR3 protein: CSVGLGLGEQFF. CDR3 in DNA: TGCAGCGTTGGGCTTGGACTCGGTGAGCAGTTCTTC.

This clone was seen a few times. The chain links TRBV11-2 to TRBJ2-5; 10 bases map to TRBD2. The germline CDR1 and CDR2 sequences are SGHAT and FQNNGV. Trimming removed 5 bases from V and 2 bases from J; junction bases left unmatched: 2. The CDR3 totals 14 residues. The CDR3 reads CASSVGLAQETQYF. The CDR3 nucleotides read TGTGCCAGCAGCGTGGGACTAGCGCAAGAGACCCAGTACTTC.